The 2 T cell receptor beta chains in this list originate from one sample, sequenced in a study of blood T cell repertoires in COVID-19. Clones were read by immunoSEQ multiplex PCR, and TCRdb kept only the in-frame ones, dropping some. This sample yields 80,000 to 95,000 clones, of which around 84% are seen a single time; roughly 20% belongs to the top ten. Sequenced: peripheral blood. Every receptor here comes from a woman of 80 years or more in a cohort sampled during active or convalescent COVID-19.

The rearrangement uses TRBV5-1 and TRBJ2-7; 7 bases are a match to TRBD2. V lost 5 bases to trimming and J lost 3 bases; unmatched junction nucleotides: 11. The CDR3 runs to 15 residues. Germline assignment: CDR1 SGHRS and CDR2 YFSETQ. Here the CDR3 reads CASSTGGSSSYEQYF. CDR3 nucleotides: TGCGCCAGCAGTACGGGGGGATCCAGCAGCTACGAGCAGTACTTC.

This clone was counted a single time. The V call is TRBV3-1 (or the pseudogene TRBV3-2), the J call TRBJ2-1; 14 nucleotides align to TRBD2. Germline trimming cut 5 bases from V and 4 bases from J; bases unmatched to any gene: 4. CDR1 and CDR2 (germline): LGHDT, YNNKEL (reference sequence). The CDR3 totals 16 residues. DNA of the CDR3: TGTGCCAGCAGCTCGACTAGCGGGAGGGCATACAATGAGCAGTTCTTC. This sequence encodes CASSSTSGRAYNEQFF.